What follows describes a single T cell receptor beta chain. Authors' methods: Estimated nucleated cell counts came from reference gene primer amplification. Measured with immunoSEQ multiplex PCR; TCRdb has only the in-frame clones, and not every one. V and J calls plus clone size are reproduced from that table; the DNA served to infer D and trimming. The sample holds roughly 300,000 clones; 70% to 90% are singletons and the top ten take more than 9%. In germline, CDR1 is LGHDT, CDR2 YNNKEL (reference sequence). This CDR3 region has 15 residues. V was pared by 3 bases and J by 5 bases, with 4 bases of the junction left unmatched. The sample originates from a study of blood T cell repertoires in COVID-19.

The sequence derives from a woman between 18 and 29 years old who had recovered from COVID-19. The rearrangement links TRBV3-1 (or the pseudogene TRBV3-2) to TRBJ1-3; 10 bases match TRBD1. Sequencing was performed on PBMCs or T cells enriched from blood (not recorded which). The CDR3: CASSHWTGGRNTIYF. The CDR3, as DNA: TGTGCCAGCAGCCACTGGACAGGGGGACGAAACACCATATATTTT.